Sequencing of this T cell receptor beta chain was carried out in a study of cytomegalovirus exposure and HLA in healthy donors (dated by TCRdb to 2015 to 2018). For context, the study as a whole: A later analysis indicated that the 120 or so validation repertoires were generated on the platform also employed for the 700 or so repertoires of the first cohort. To predict cytomegalovirus infection status, the study combined high-throughput TCR immunosequencing, statistical association of individual TCRs with disease status, and machine learning. The aim of the study was to test whether cataloging public T cell receptors could identify signatures of past pathogen exposure. Along with the roughly 710-subject first cohort, a separate validation cohort of roughly 110 different subjects was used.

The donors belonged to the validation cohort of approximately 130 subjects, which was separate from the roughly 670-subject first cohort. Details on this clone: Its antigen is currently not known. Per-base qualities were not stored, and no clone one base away is much larger.

Library preparation was by the immunoSEQ multiplex PCR assay. Per the original workflow: A statistical classification framework was built to diagnose cytomegalovirus status from the catalog of TCR beta chain sequences. The table was pulled from immuneACCESS by TCRdb, which kept in-frame rearrangements only. Such tables lose some clones; where checked, under half of the loss comes from unresolved V genes, and the rest has no known cause. Clonal size and the V and J genes are those of that table, whereas D and trimming came from the DNA. In this sample the table shows about 130,000 clones, approximately 92% of which occur a single time. The ten largest clones represent approximately 9.2% of the sample. V trim: 0 bases; J trim: 9 bases; unmatched bases: 10. As encoded in the germline V gene, CDR1 is MGHRA while CDR2 is YSYEKL. The cysteine opens and the phenylalanine closes a CDR3 of 16 amino acids. Of the read, only the CDR3 DNA is kept; its 48 bases are in frame from base 1.

What the authors observed across the whole study: A few of the identified cytomegalovirus-associated TCR beta chains were confirmed in vitro to be specific for cytomegalovirus antigens. In both the original and validation cohorts, the classifier was reported to diagnose cytomegalovirus status with high specificity and sensitivity. The authors suggested that the approach could potentially be generalized to other disease states and immunological phenotypes. Most TCR sequences were observed very rarely across donors, whereas some public TCRs were present in many individuals. The validation cohort had no HLA typing available for a later analysis, so co-occurrence within that cohort was assessed over all 110 or so repertoires. Subsequent analysis determined that TCRs grouped into clusters in the first cohort also showed a tendency toward co-occurrence across the 130 or so validation repertoires, and 85% to 95% of cluster scores exceeded 0. The study gave a list of about 150 TCR beta chains associated with cytomegalovirus.

The TCR sequence derives from a young woman in good health and CMV-seropositive. The chain links TRBV4-1 with TRBJ2-1, with 8 bases in between that match TRBD2. The sample comprised PBMCs. The nucleotide sequence reads TGCGCCAGCAGCCAAGATTTTGGCGGGGGGACCAGTGAGCAGTTCTTC. This yields the protein CASSQDFGGGTSEQFF.